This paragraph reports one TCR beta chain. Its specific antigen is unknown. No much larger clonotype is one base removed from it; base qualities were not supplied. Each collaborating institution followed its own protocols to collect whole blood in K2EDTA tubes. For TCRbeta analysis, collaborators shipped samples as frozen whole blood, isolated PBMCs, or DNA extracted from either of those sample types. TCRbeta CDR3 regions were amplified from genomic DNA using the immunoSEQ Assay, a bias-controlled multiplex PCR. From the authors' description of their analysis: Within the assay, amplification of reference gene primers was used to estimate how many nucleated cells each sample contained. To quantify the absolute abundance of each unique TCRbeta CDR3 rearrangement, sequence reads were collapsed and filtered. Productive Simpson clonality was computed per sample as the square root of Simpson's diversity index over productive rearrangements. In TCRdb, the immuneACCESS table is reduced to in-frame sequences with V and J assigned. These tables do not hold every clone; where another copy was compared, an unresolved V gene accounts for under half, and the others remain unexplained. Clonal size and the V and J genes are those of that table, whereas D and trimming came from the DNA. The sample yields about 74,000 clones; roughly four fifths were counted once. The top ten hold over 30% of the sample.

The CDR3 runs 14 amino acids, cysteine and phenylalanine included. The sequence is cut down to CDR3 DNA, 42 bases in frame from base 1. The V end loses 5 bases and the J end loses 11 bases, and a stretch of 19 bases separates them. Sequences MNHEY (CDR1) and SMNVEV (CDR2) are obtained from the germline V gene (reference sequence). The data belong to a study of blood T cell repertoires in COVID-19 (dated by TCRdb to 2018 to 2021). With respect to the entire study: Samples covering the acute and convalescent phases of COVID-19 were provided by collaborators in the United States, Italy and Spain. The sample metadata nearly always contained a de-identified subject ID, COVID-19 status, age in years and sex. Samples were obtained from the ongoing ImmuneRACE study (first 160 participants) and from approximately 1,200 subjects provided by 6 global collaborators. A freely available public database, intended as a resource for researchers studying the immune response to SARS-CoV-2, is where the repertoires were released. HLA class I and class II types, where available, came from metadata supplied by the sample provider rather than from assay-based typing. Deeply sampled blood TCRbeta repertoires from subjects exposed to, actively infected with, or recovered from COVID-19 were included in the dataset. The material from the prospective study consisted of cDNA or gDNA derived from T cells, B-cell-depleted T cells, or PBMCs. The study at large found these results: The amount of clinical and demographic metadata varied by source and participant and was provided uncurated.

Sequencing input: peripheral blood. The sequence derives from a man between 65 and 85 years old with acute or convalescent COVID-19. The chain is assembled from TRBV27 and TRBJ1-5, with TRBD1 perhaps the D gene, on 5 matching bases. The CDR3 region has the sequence CASSHTGQSGAQHF. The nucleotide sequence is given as TGTGCCAGCAGTCACACAGGTCAAAGCGGGGCCCAGCATTTT.